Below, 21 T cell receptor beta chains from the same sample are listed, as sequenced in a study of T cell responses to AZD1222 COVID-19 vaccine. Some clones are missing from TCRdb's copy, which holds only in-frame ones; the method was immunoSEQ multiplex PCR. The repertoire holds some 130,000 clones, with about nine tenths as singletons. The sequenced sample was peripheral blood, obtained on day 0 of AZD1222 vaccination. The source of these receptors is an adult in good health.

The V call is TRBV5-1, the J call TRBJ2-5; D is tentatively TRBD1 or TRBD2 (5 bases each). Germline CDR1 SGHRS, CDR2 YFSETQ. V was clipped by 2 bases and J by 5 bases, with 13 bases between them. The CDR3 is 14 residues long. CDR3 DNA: TGCGCCAGCAGCTTTACCGGGACGGGGGAGACCCAGTACTTC. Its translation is CASSFTGTGETQYF.

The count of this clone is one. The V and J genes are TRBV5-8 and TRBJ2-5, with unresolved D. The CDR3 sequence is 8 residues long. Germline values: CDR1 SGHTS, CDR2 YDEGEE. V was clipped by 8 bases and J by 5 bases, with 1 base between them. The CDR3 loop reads CARETQYF. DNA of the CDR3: TGTGCCAGGGAGACCCAGTACTTC.

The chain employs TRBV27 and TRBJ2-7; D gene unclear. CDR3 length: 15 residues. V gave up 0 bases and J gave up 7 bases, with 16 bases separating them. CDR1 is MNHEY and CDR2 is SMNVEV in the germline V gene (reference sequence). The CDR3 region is CASSLSTFGAGEQYF. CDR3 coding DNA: TGTGCCAGCAGTTTATCGACGTTCGGAGCTGGGGAGCAGTACTTC.

The CDR3 spells CASSPGGHPQETQYF. The CDR3 DNA reads as TGTGCCAGCAGCCCGGGGGGGCACCCTCAAGAGACCCAGTACTTC. The rearrangement joins TRBV7-2 to TRBJ2-5; 8 nucleotides agree with TRBD2. Germline values: CDR1 SGHTA, CDR2 FQGNSA. The V segment lost 5 bases and the J segment 2 bases; nucleotides outside the gene matches: 7. The CDR3 length is 15 residues.

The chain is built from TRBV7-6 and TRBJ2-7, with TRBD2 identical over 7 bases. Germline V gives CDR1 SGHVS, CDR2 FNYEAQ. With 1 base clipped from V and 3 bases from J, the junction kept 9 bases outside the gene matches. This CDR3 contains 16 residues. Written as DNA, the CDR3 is TGTGCCAGCAGCTTAGGCCCAACGGGAGGCCACTACGAGCAGTACTTC. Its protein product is CASSLGPTGGHYEQYF.

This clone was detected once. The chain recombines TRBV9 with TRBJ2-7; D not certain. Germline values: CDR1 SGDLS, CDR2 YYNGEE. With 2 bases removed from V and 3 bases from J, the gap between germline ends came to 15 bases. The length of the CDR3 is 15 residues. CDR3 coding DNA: TGTGCCAGCAGCGTTTTCCGTCACCGCCGCTACGAGCAGTACTTC. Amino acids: CASSVFRHRRYEQYF. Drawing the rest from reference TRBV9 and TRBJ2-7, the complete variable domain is DSGVTQTPKHLITATGQRVTLRCSPRSGDLSVYWYQQSLDQGLQFLIQYYNGEERAKGNILERFSAQQFPDLHSELNLSSLELGDSALYFCASSVFRHRRYEQYFGPGTRLTVT.

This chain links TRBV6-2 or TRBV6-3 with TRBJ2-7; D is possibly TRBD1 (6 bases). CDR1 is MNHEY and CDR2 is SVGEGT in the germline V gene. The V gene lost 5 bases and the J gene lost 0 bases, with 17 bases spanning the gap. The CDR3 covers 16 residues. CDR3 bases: TGTGCCAGCAGTAAGCGGACAGCATCGTACTCCTACGAGCAGTACTTC. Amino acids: CASSKRTASYSYEQYF.

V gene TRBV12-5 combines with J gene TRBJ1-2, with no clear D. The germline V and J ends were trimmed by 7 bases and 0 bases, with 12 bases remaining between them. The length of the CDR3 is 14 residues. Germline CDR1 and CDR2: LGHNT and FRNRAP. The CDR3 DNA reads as TGTGCTAGTGCTTCGTCGGGGACTAACTATGGCTACACCTTC. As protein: CASASSGTNYGYTF.

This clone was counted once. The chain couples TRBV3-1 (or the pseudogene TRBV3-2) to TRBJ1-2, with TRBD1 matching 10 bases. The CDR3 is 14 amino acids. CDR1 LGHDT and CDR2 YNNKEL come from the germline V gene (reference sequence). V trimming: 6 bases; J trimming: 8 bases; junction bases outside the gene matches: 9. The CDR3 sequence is CASSHPGTGVGYTF. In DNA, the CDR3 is TGTGCCAGCAGTCACCCCGGGACAGGGGTCGGCTACACCTTC.

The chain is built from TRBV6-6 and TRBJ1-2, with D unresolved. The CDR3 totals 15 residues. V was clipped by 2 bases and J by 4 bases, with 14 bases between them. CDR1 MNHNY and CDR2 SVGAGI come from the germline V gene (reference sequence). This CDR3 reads CASSYGGEEIYGYTF. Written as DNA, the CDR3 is TGTGCCAGCAGTTACGGCGGGGAGGAGATCTATGGCTACACCTTC.

The CDR3 region is CSVEKGGNTIYF. Written as DNA, the CDR3 is TGCAGCGTTGAAAAGGGGGGAAACACCATATATTTT. The chain combines TRBV29-1 with TRBJ1-3; perhaps TRBD1 as D (5 bases). The germline V and J ends were trimmed by 2 bases and 4 bases, with 6 bases remaining between them. This CDR3 has 12 residues. The germline gives CDR1 SQVTM, CDR2 ANQGSEA.

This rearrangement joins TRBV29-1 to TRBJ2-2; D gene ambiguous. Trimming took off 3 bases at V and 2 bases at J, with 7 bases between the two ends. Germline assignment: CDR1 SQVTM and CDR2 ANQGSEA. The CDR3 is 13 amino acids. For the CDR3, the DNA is TGCAGCGTTGAGTTGGGTAACACCGGGGAGCTGTTTTTT. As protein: CSVELGNTGELFF.

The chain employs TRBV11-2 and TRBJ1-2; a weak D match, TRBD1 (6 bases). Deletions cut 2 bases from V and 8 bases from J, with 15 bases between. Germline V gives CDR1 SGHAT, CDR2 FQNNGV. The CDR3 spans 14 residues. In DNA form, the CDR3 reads TGTGCCAGCAGCTTAATGTACACCAGGGGAGGCTACACCTTC. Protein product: CASSLMYTRGGYTF.

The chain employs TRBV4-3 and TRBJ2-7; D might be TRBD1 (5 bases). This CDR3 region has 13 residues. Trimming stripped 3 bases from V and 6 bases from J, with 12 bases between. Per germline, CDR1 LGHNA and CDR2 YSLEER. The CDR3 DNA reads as TGCGCCAGCAGCCATTCTAACAGGCGCGAGCAGTACTTC. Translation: CASSHSNRREQYF.

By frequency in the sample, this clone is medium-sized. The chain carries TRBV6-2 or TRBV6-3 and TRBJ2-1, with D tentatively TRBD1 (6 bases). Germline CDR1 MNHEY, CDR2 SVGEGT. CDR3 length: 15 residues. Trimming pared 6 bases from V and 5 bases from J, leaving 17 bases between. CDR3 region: CASSVDPDRNNEQFF. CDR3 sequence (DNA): TGTGCCAGCAGCGTAGATCCGGACAGAAACAATGAGCAGTTCTTC.

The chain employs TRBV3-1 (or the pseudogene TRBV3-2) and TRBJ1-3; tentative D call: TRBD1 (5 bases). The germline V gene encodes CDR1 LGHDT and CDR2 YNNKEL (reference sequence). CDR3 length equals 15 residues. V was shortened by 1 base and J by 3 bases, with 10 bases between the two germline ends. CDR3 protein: CASSQGRQGGNTIYF. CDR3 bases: TGTGCCAGCAGCCAAGGTCGGCAGGGTGGAAACACCATATATTTT.

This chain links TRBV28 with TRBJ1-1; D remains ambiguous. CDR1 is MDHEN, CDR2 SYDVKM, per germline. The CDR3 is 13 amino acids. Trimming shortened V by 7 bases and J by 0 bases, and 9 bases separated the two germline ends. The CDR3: CASTPPVNTEAFF. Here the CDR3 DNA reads TGTGCCAGCACCCCGCCCGTGAACACTGAAGCTTTCTTT.

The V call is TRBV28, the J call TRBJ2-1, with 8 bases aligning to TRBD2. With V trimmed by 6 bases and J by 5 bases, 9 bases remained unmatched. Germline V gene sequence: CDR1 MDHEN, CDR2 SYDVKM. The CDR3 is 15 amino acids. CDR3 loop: CASSLGGDNHNEQFF. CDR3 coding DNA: TGTGCCAGCAGCCTCGGGGGGGATAACCACAATGAGCAGTTCTTC.

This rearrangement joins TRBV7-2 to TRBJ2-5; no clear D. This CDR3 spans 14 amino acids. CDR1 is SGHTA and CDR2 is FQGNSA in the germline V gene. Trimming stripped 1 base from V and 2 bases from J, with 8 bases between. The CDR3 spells CASSLGAGQETQYF. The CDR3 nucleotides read TGTGCCAGCAGCTTAGGGGCCGGACAAGAGACCCAGTACTTC.

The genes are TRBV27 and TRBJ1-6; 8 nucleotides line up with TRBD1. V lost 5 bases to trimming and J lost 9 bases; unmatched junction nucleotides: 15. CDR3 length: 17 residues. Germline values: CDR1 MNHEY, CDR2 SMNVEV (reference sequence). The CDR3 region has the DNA TGTGCCAGCAGTCCACACCAAATCGGACAGGGTGGTTCACCCCTCCACTTT. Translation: CASSPHQIGQGGSPLHF.

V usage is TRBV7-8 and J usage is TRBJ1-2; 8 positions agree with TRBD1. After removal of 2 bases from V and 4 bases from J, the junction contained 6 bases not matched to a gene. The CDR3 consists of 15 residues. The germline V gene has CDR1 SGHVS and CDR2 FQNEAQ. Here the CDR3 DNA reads TGTGCCAGCAGCTTAAGCAGGGGGCGCCTCTATGGCTACACCTTC. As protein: CASSLSRGRLYGYTF.